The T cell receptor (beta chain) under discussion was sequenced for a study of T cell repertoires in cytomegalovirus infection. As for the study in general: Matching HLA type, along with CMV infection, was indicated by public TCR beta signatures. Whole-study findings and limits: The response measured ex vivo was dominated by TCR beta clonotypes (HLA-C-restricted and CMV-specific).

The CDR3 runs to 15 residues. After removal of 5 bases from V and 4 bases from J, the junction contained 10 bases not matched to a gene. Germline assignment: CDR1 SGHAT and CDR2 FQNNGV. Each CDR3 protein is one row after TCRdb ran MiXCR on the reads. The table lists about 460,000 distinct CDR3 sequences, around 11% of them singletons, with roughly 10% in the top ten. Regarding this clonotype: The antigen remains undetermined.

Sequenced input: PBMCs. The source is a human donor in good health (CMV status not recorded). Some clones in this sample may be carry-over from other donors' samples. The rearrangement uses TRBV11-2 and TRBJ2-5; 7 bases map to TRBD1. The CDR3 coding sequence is TGTGCCAGCAGCACACAAGACAGGGCCGGAGAGACCCAGTACTTC. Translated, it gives CASSTQDRAGETQYF.